A selection of T cell receptor beta chains follows, all from one sample in a study of blood T cell repertoires in COVID-19. The assay was immunoSEQ multiplex PCR, and TCRdb's table has in-frame clones only and misses some. The table includes 150,000 to 200,000 clones, approximately 79% detected once. Sequenced material: peripheral blood. All receptors come from a woman of 80 years or more with acute or convalescent COVID-19. Both conserved end residues are part of each CDR3. Each record gives: clone size, D gene, V gene, J gene, CDR3 protein, CDR3 DNA. D genes are given only for firm matches. Clone size is given for some rows only: seen once, a few or many times, or a class if the clone is expanded.

>NA|NA|TRBV5-6|TRBJ2-7
CASSSSLEQYF
TGTGCCAGCAGTTCCTCTCTCGAGCAGTACTTC
>NA|TRBD1|TRBV5-4|TRBJ1-4
CASSAQGVDEKLFF
TGTGCCAGCAGCGCCCAGGGGGTGGATGAAAAACTGTTTTTT
>once|TRBD1|TRBV28|TRBJ2-1
CASSPSRDRGREQFF
TGTGCCAGCAGTCCGTCCCGGGACAGGGGGAGGGAGCAGTTCTTC
>NA|TRBD1|TRBV7-2|TRBJ1-4
CASRQGNEKLFF
TGTGCCAGCAGACAGGGGAATGAAAAACTGTTTTTT
>NA|TRBD2|TRBV11-3|TRBJ2-5
CASSQTSGSETQYF
TGTGCCAGCAGCCAGACTAGCGGGAGTGAGACCCAGTACTTC
>few|TRBD1|TRBV6-2/TRBV6-3|TRBJ1-3
CASSFVPGGVGNTIYF
TGTGCCAGCAGTTTCGTTCCAGGGGGCGTCGGAAACACCATATATTTT
>NA|NA|TRBV5-1|TRBJ2-5
CASSADRVGQETQYF
TGCGCCAGCAGCGCGGACAGAGTGGGCCAAGAGACCCAGTACTTC
>NA|NA|TRBV3-1/TRBV3-2|TRBJ2-4
CASSQGGRLEPQYF
TGTGCCAGCAGCCAAGGGGGCAGGCTTGAACCACAGTACTTC
>NA|NA|TRBV24-1|TRBJ2-1
CATSSGYNEQFF
TGTGCCACCAGTAGCGGATACAATGAGCAGTTCTTC
>NA|NA|TRBV7-9|TRBJ2-7
CASSHRHLRPDEQYF
TGTGCCAGCAGCCACAGGCACCTTAGGCCCGACGAGCAGTACTTC
>NA|NA|TRBV5-4|TRBJ2-1
CASSLEGINEQFF
TGTGCCAGCAGCTTGGAGGGGATAAATGAGCAGTTCTTC
>NA|NA|TRBV4-3|TRBJ2-1
CASSQDPSGGMSSYNEQFF
TGCGCCAGCAGCCAAGATCCGTCAGGGGGGATGAGCTCCTACAATGAGCAGTTCTTC
>NA|TRBD2|TRBV2|TRBJ2-1
CASTPSGRASGEQFF
TGTGCCAGCACACCCAGCGGGAGGGCCTCGGGTGAGCAGTTCTTC
>NA|NA|TRBV2|TRBJ1-4
CASSTRRGGEKLFF
TGTGCCAGCAGTACGAGGAGGGGTGGCGAAAAACTGTTTTTT
>NA|NA|TRBV19|TRBJ2-5
CASSPDSGRETQYF
TGTGCCAGTAGCCCGGACAGCGGCAGGGAGACCCAGTACTTC
>once|TRBD1|TRBV9|TRBJ1-2
CASSTPDRGPFSYTF
TGTGCCAGCAGCACCCCGGACAGGGGGCCGTTTAGCTACACCTTC
>NA|NA|TRBV7-2|TRBJ2-2
CASSFNVVGGGELFF
TGTGCCAGCAGCTTTAATGTCGTGGGGGGCGGGGAGCTGTTTTTT
>NA|TRBD2|TRBV28|TRBJ2-7
CASSNSGSNHEQYF
TGTGCCAGCAGTAATAGCGGGAGTAACCACGAGCAGTACTTC
>NA|TRBD1|TRBV4-1|TRBJ1-2
CASSQPRGSGTDGYTF
TGCGCCAGCAGCCAACCCCGTGGCTCCGGGACAGATGGCTACACCTTC
>once|TRBD1|TRBV30|TRBJ1-1
CAWSVFGDRDTEAFF
TGTGCCTGGAGTGTATTTGGGGACAGGGACACTGAAGCTTTCTTT
>NA|TRBD2|TRBV5-1|TRBJ2-2
CASSSEAGVIGELFF
TGCGCCAGCAGCTCCGAAGCGGGAGTTATCGGGGAGCTGTTTTTT
>NA|TRBD1|TRBV19|TRBJ1-5
CASSSADRGHNQPQHF
TGTGCCAGTAGTAGCGCCGACAGGGGGCACAATCAGCCCCAGCATTTT
>many|NA|TRBV5-6|TRBJ2-7
CASSLGRVEQYF
TGTGCCAGCAGCTTGGGCAGGGTCGAGCAGTACTTC
>NA|NA|TRBV19|TRBJ1-6
CASSMTVGGSPLHF
TGTGCCAGTAGTATGACAGTCGGGGGTTCACCCCTCCACTTT
>NA|TRBD2|TRBV4-1|TRBJ2-1
CASSQDRGTSGRNEQFF
TGCGCCAGCAGCCAAGACAGGGGGACTAGCGGGAGGAATGAGCAGTTCTTC
>NA|NA|TRBV2|TRBJ2-1
CASSALQSSYNEQFF
TGTGCCAGCAGTGCCCTACAGAGCTCCTACAATGAGCAGTTCTTC
>NA|TRBD1|TRBV15|TRBJ2-7
CATSRGTGGVYEQYF
TGTGCCACCAGCAGGGGGACAGGGGGCGTTTACGAGCAGTACTTC
>once|TRBD1|TRBV3-1/TRBV3-2|TRBJ1-1
CASSPTGTANTEAFF
TGTGCCAGCAGCCCTACCGGGACAGCGAACACTGAAGCTTTCTTT
>NA|NA|TRBV9|TRBJ1-2
CASSVGVQGEVYGYTF
TGTGCCAGCAGCGTAGGAGTTCAGGGTGAAGTCTATGGCTACACCTTC
>NA|TRBD1|TRBV20-1|TRBJ1-2
CSASPGQGPYGYTF
TGCAGTGCTAGTCCGGGACAGGGACCGTATGGCTACACCTTC
>NA|TRBD2|TRBV4-2|TRBJ2-1
CASSQTRESGVLNEQFF
TGTGCCAGCAGCCAAACTCGGGAGAGCGGGGTTCTCAATGAGCAGTTCTTC
>NA|NA|TRBV11-1|TRBJ2-7
CASSLSPGAPHEQYF
TGTGCCAGCAGCTTATCGCCAGGGGCCCCTCACGAGCAGTACTTC
>NA|TRBD2|TRBV6-5|TRBJ2-1
CASRALADYNEQFF
TGTGCCAGCAGGGCGCTAGCGGACTACAATGAGCAGTTCTTC
>few|TRBD2|TRBV11-2|TRBJ2-7
CASSSSGSEQYF
TGTGCCAGCAGCTCTAGCGGGAGCGAGCAGTACTTC
>once|TRBD2|TRBV28|TRBJ2-7
CASTTGTSWTKGYYEQYF
TGTGCCAGCACCACCGGGACTAGCTGGACAAAAGGGTACTACGAGCAGTACTTC
>NA|TRBD1|TRBV19|TRBJ2-7
CASAEGDRTEQYF
TGTGCCAGTGCGGAAGGGGACAGGACCGAGCAGTACTTC
>NA|NA|TRBV9|TRBJ2-2
CASSVEAIGELFF
TGTGCCAGCAGCGTAGAAGCGATCGGGGAGCTGTTTTTT
>NA|NA|TRBV10-3|TRBJ1-5
CAIRGDREGDQPQHF
TGTGCCATCAGGGGAGATAGGGAGGGCGATCAGCCCCAGCATTTT
>NA|NA|TRBV7-9|TRBJ2-1
CASSLTVSYNEQFF
TGTGCCAGCAGCTTGACTGTCTCCTACAATGAGCAGTTCTTC
>NA|TRBD2|TRBV18|TRBJ2-1
CASSAGAWGNEQFF
TGTGCCAGCTCAGCGGGAGCCTGGGGGAATGAGCAGTTCTTC
>NA|NA|TRBV5-5|TRBJ1-2
CASSPFFGSDYGYTF
TGTGCCAGCAGCCCTTTCTTCGGTTCGGACTATGGCTACACCTTC
>NA|TRBD2|TRBV14|TRBJ2-3
CASSQALRGGRDTQYF
TGTGCCAGCAGCCAAGCCCTCCGCGGGGGGCGGGATACGCAGTATTTT
>NA|NA|TRBV2|TRBJ1-2
CASSVGAGGYYGYTF
TGTGCCAGCAGTGTAGGGGCAGGAGGGTACTATGGCTACACCTTC
>NA|NA|TRBV2|TRBJ1-2
CASSAGAGVAYGYTF
TGTGCCAGCAGTGCAGGGGCAGGGGTGGCCTATGGCTACACCTTC
>NA|NA|TRBV15|TRBJ2-1
CATSRPSWRSYNEQFF
TGTGCCACCAGCAGACCCTCTTGGAGATCCTACAATGAGCAGTTCTTC
>few|TRBD2|TRBV2|TRBJ2-2
CASSRFSVLAGGPNTGELFF
TGTGCCAGCAGTCGGTTCTCGGTACTAGCGGGGGGCCCTAACACCGGGGAGCTGTTTTTT
>NA|NA|TRBV4-1|TRBJ2-1
CASSQGNSGEYNEQFF
TGCGCCAGCAGCCAAGGTAATTCGGGGGAATACAATGAGCAGTTCTTC
>NA|TRBD1|TRBV7-2|TRBJ1-3
CASSLADRAGNTIYF
TGTGCCAGCAGCTTAGCGGACAGGGCCGGAAACACCATATATTTT
>NA|NA|TRBV7-2|TRBJ1-5
CASSPLLNQPQHF
TGTGCCAGCAGCCCCCTTTTAAATCAGCCCCAGCATTTT
>NA|NA|TRBV11-2|TRBJ2-3
CASSLAGTQYF
TGTGCCAGCAGCTTAGCGGGTACGCAGTATTTT
>NA|TRBD1|TRBV9|TRBJ2-1
CASSVGMGQGYNEQFF
TGTGCCAGCAGCGTAGGTATGGGACAGGGCTACAATGAGCAGTTCTTC
>NA|TRBD2|TRBV6-6|TRBJ2-1
CASSLGTSGGRISSRNEQFF
TGTGCCAGCAGCCTCGGGACTAGTGGCGGGAGGATCTCGAGTCGGAATGAGCAGTTCTTC
>NA|TRBD1|TRBV27|TRBJ1-5
CASSRQGAITNQPQHF
TGTGCCAGCAGTAGACAGGGGGCAATCACAAATCAGCCCCAGCATTTT
>once|TRBD2|TRBV9|TRBJ2-3
CASSTRLAGTDTQYF
TGTGCCAGCAGCACGCGACTAGCGGGCACAGATACGCAGTATTTT
>NA|NA|TRBV5-4|TRBJ2-5
CASSWAGIQETQYF
TGTGCCAGCAGCTGGGCCGGGATCCAAGAGACCCAGTACTTC
>NA|TRBD1|TRBV5-6|TRBJ1-4
CASSEFRDRGPEKLFF
TGTGCCAGCAGCGAATTTAGGGACAGGGGGCCTGAAAAACTGTTTTTT